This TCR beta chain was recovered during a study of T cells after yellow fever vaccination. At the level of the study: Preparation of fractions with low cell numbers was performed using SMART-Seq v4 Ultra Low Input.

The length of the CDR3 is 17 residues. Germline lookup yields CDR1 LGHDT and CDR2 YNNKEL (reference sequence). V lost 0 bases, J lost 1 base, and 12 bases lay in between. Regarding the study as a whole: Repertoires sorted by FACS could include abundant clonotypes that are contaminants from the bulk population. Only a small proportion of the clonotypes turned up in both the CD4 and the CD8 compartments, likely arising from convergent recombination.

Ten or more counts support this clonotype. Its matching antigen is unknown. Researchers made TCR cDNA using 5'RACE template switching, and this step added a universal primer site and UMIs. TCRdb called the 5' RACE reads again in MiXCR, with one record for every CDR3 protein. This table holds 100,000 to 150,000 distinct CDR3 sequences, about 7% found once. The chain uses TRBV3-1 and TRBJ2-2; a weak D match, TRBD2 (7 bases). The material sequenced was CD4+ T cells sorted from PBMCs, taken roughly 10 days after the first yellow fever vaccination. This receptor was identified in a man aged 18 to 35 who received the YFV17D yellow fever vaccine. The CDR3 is CASSQDWGGWNTGELFF. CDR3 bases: TGTGCCAGCAGCCAAGATTGGGGGGGCTGGAACACCGGGGAGCTGTTTTTT. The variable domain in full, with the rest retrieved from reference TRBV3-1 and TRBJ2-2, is DTAVSQTPKYLVTQMGNDKSIKCEQNLGHDTMYWYKQDSKKFLKIMFSYNNKELIINETVPNRFSPKSPDKAHLNLHINSLELGDSAVYFCASSQDWGGWNTGELFFGEGSRLTVL.